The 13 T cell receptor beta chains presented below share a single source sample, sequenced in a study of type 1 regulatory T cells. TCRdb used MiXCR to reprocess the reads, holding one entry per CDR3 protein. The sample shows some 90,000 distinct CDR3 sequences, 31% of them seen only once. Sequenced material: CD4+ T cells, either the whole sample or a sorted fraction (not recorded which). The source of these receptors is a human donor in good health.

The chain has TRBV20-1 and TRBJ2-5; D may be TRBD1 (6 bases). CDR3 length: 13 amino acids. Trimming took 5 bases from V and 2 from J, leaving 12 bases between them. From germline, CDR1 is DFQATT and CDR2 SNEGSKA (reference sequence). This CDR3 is CSASHRVQETQYF. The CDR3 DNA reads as TGCAGTGCTTCTCACAGGGTACAAGAGACCCAGTACTTC.

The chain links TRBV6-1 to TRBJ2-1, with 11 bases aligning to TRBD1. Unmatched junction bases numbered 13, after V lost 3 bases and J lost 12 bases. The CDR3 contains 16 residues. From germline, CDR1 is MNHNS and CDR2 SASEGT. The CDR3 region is CASSDEDRGRLGGQFF. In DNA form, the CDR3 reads TGTGCCAGCAGTGACGAGGACAGGGGGCGCTTGGGGGGGCAGTTCTTC.

CDR3 bases: TGCAGTGCTAGAGATAGGGGACAGTTCAACTCTGGGGCCAACGTCCTGACTTTC. This codes for CSARDRGQFNSGANVLTF. The chain combines TRBV20-1 with TRBJ2-6; 7 bases align to TRBD1. CDR3 size: 18 residues. Germline trimming cut 0 bases from V and 0 bases from J; bases unmatched to any gene: 8. The germline V gene encodes CDR1 DFQATT and CDR2 SNEGSKA (reference sequence).

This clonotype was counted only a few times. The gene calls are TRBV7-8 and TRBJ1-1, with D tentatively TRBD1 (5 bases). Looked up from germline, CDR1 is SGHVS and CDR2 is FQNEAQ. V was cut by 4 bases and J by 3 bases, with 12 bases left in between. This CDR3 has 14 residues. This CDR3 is CASSSLMGDTEAFF. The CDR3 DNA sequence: TGTGCCAGCAGCTCCTTAATGGGGGACACTGAAGCTTTCTTT.

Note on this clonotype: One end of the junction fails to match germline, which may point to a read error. CDR3 in amino acids: CANSPRHTDNQPQHF. The DNA for the CDR3 is TGTGCCAACAGCCCCCGGCACACAGACAATCAGCCCCAGCATTTT. The gene calls are TRBV5-5 and TRBJ1-5, with D hard to call. Germline V gene lookup returns CDR1 SGHKS and CDR2 YYEKEE (reference sequence). There are 15 residues in the CDR3. Variable domain in full (rest from reference TRBV5-5 and TRBJ1-5): DAGVTQSPTHLIKTRGQQVTLRCSPISGHKSVSWYQQVLGQGPQFIFQYYEKEERGRGNFPDRFSARQFPNYSSELNVNALLLGDSALYLCANSPRHTDNQPQHFGDGTRLSIL.

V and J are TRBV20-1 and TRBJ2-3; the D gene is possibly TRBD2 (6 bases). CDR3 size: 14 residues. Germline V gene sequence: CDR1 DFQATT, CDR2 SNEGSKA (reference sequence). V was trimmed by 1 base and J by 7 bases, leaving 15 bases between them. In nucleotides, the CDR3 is TGCAGTGCTAGAGTCCCGGGAGAAGTGCATACGCAGTATTTT. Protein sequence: CSARVPGEVHTQYF.

CDR3 DNA sequence: TGTGCCAGCAGCTTAGAAGCGAGTTCCTACAATGAGCAGTTCTTC. It translates to CASSLEASSYNEQFF. The V and J genes are TRBV7-7 and TRBJ2-1; D gene ambiguous. Trimming removed 1 base from V and 1 base from J, with 8 bases in between. The CDR3 sequence is 15 residues long. Germline lookup yields CDR1 SSHAT and CDR2 FNYEAQ (reference sequence).

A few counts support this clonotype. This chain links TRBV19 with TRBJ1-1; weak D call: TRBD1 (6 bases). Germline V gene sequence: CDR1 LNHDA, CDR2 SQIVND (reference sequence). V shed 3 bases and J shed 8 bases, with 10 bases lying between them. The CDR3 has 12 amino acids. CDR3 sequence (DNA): TGTGCCAGTAGTATCTTGGACAGCGAAGCTTTCTTT. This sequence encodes CASSILDSEAFF.

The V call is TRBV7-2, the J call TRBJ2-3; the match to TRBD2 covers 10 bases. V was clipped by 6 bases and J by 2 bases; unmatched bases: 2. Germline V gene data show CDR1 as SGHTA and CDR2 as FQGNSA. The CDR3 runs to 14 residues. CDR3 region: CASRLAGVTDTQYF. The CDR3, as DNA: TGTGCCAGCAGGCTAGCGGGAGTCACAGATACGCAGTATTTT.

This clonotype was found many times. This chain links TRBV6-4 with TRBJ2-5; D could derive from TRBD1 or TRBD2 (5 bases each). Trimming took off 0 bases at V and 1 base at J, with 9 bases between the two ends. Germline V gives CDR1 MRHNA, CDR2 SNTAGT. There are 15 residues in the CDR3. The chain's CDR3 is CASSDSPGTQETQYF. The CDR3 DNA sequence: TGTGCCAGCAGTGACTCCCCAGGGACCCAAGAGACCCAGTACTTC.

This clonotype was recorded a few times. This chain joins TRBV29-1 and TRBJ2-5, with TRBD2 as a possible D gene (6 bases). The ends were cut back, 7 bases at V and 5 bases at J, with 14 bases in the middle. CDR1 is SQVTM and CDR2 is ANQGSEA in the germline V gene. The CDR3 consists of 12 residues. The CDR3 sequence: CSGGLIGETQYF. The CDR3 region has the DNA TGCAGCGGGGGACTCATAGGGGAGACCCAGTACTTC.

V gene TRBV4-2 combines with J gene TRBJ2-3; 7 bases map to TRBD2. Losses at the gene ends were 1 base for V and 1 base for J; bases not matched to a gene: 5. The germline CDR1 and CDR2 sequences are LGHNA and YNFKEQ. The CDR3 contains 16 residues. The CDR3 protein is CASSQGTSDRTDTQYF. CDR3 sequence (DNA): TGTGCCAGCAGCCAAGGTACTAGCGATCGCACAGATACGCAGTATTTT.

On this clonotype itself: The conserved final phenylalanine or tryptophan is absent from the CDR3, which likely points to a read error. The CDR3 bases are TGTGCCAGCAGTGGACCCCTACGCGAGCAGTACTCC. Protein product: CASSGPLREQYS. The chain is built from TRBV27 and TRBJ2-7; D is unresolved. V was cut by 5 bases and J by 6 bases, with 11 bases left in between. Germline CDR1 and CDR2: MNHEY and SMNVEV (reference sequence). The CDR3 runs 12 residues.